This T cell receptor beta chain was captured by sequencing in a study of OX40 agonist ivuxolimab in advanced cancers. In germline, CDR1 is MNHNY, CDR2 SVGAGI (reference sequence). The length of the CDR3 is 14 residues. V was trimmed by 0 bases and J by 7 bases, leaving 12 bases between them. This clone was detected only a few times. As yet, its antigen is unknown. TCRdb keeps only in-frame clones here, not all; method: immunoSEQ multiplex PCR. The sample holds 55,000 to 80,000 clones, over 75% seen once. Study-level points and caveats: Also present in some nonresponders was a low level of normalized T-cell clonal expansion.

This chain connects TRBV6-6 to TRBJ1-2, with D possibly matching TRBD1 (5 bases). The source was CD4+ or CD8+ T cells sorted from blood, collected in a trial of the OX40 agonist ivuxolimab. The TCR was taken from an adult with an advanced solid tumor such as melanoma, head and neck, liver or kidney cancer. The CDR3, as DNA: TGTGCCAGCAGTTACTCCCATGGGGGAGGTGGCTACACCTTC. Translating it yields CASSYSHGGGGYTF.